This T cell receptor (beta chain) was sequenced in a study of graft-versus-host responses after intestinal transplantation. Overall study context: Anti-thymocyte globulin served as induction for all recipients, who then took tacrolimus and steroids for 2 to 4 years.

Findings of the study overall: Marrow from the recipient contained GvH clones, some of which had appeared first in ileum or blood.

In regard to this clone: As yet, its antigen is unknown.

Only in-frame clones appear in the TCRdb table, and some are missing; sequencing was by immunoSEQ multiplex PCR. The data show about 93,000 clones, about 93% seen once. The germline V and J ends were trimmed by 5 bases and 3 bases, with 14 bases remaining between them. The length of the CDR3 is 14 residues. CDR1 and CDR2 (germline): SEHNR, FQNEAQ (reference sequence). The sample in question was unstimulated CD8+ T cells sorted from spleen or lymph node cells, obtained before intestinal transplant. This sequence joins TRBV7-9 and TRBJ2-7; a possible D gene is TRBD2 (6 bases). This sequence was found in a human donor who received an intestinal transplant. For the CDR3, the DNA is TGTGCCAGCAGCCCCCGGGACTCAATCTACGAGCAGTACTTC. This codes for CASSPRDSIYEQYF.